This T cell receptor (beta chain) is drawn from a study of spatial heterogeneity in lung cancer. Each CDR3 protein gets one entry after TCRdb re-called the 5' RACE reads with MiXCR. Here the sample spans tens of thousands of distinct CDR3 sequences, roughly 7% being singletons. Time point indicated: blood at routine non-recurrence follow-up after resection. Unsorted whole RNA samples from tumor, nontumor lung or frozen PBMC were sequenced. Germline-derived CDR1 and CDR2 are KGHDR and SFDVKD. V lost 7 bases, J lost 5 bases, and 11 bases lay in between. The CDR3 length is 13 residues. This chain uses TRBV24-1 with TRBJ2-1; D may be TRBD1 or TRBD2 (5 bases each). The sample here was PBMCs, taken at follow-up. The receptor's source is a female donor with early-stage non-small cell lung cancer. DNA of the CDR3: TGTGCCACCAGGGCCGAGGGGAACAATGAGCAGTTCTTC. It yields the protein CATRAEGNNEQFF.